A selection of T cell receptor beta chains follows, all from one sample in a study of T cell responses to AZD1222 COVID-19 vaccine. Data came from immunoSEQ multiplex PCR; TCRdb stores just in-frame clones and leaves some out. The sample holds some 150,000 clones, 90% seen once. The starting material was peripheral blood, obtained 28 days after the second AZD1222 dose. The receptors here all came from an adult who received the AZD1222 COVID-19 vaccine. Each CDR3 is given with its conserved first and last residue. Fields, in order: J gene, clone size, D gene, V gene, CDR3 protein, CDR3 DNA. A D gene is named only where the DNA matches it firmly. Clone size appears in some rows only: once, few, many, or a class for an expanded clone.

TRBJ1-2	-	TRBD1	TRBV14	CASSPDRGDGYTF	TGTGCCAGCAGCCCGGACAGGGGAGACGGCTACACCTTC
TRBJ2-1	-	-	TRBV14	CASSGGISGTTHNEQFF	TGTGCCAGCAGCGGGGGCATCAGCGGGACCACACACAATGAGCAGTTCTTC
TRBJ2-3	-	TRBD2	TRBV7-6	CASSTASGSTDTQYF	TGTGCCAGCAGCACCGCTAGCGGGAGCACAGATACGCAGTATTTT
TRBJ1-1	-	-	TRBV27	CASSFFRGGNTEAFF	TGTGCCAGCAGTTTTTTTAGGGGGGGGAACACTGAAGCTTTCTTT
TRBJ1-5	-	-	TRBV28	CASSAAGRVDQPQHF	TGTGCCAGCAGTGCCGCGGGTAGGGTCGATCAGCCCCAGCATTTT
TRBJ2-2	-	-	TRBV7-2	CASSSRSGGGELFF	TGTGCCAGCAGCTCGAGATCTGGGGGCGGGGAGCTGTTTTTT
TRBJ1-2	-	-	TRBV3-1/TRBV3-2	CASSPQGPRYGYTF	TGTGCCAGCAGCCCTCAGGGGCCTCGCTATGGCTACACCTTC
TRBJ1-5	-	-	TRBV4-1	CASSQGTVSNQPQHF	TGCGCCAGCAGCCAAGGGACCGTTAGCAATCAGCCCCAGCATTTT
TRBJ1-5	-	-	TRBV9	CASSVEGPYNQPQHF	TGTGCCAGCAGCGTAGAGGGCCCGTACAATCAGCCCCAGCATTTT
TRBJ2-7	-	-	TRBV27	CASSEPGLTIYEQYF	TGTGCCAGCAGCGAACCGGGGCTGACCATTTACGAGCAGTACTTC
TRBJ2-7	-	-	TRBV18	CASSLANEQYF	TGTGCCAGCTCACTAGCGAACGAGCAGTACTTC
TRBJ2-1	-	-	TRBV3-1/TRBV3-2	CASRRAGTYNEQFF	TGTGCCAGCAGACGCGCCGGGACGTACAATGAGCAGTTCTTC
TRBJ1-2	-	-	TRBV5-8	CASSLAETLIGYTF	TGTGCCAGCAGCTTGGCCGAGACACTTATCGGCTACACCTTC
TRBJ1-1	-	-	TRBV6-5	CASSYSGTRGKTEAFF	TGTGCCAGCAGTTATTCAGGGACTCGGGGTAAAACTGAAGCTTTCTTT
TRBJ2-3	-	-	TRBV5-6	CASSRSLFGGQGDTQYF	TGTGCCAGCAGCCGCTCTCTCTTTGGAGGGCAAGGGGATACGCAGTATTTT
TRBJ1-1	once	-	TRBV4-1	CASSQVSLTMLGGTEAFF	TGCGCCAGCAGCCAAGTTAGCCTGACAATGCTGGGAGGCACTGAAGCTTTCTTT
TRBJ2-5	-	TRBD2	TRBV13	CASSPRGGLAGGVSGETQYF	TGTGCCAGCAGCCCCCGCGGCGGACTAGCGGGAGGAGTATCGGGGGAGACCCAGTACTTC
TRBJ2-7	-	-	TRBV30	CAWSVRRGLGSYEQYF	TGTGCCTGGAGTGTACGGAGGGGGCTCGGTTCCTACGAGCAGTACTTC
TRBJ2-6	-	-	TRBV20-1	CSASAIQGGPLVLTF	TGCAGTGCTAGTGCCATCCAGGGGGGACCCCTCGTCCTGACTTTC
TRBJ2-3	-	TRBD2	TRBV7-3	CASSLQSGGTDTQYF	TGTGCCAGCAGCTTACAGTCGGGAGGTACAGATACGCAGTATTTT
TRBJ1-2	-	TRBD1	TRBV3-1/TRBV3-2	CASSQVAAGGSYTF	TGTGCCAGCAGCCAAGTTGCGGCAGGGGGGAGCTACACCTTC
TRBJ2-1	-	TRBD2	TRBV5-1	CASSFRLAGGEQFF	TGCGCCAGCAGCTTCCGGCTAGCGGGAGGAGAGCAGTTCTTC
TRBJ1-1	-	-	TRBV30	CAWSGQGSTEAFF	TGTGCCTGGAGTGGGCAGGGGAGCACTGAAGCTTTCTTT
TRBJ2-7	-	-	TRBV9	CASTNGQPYEQYF	TGTGCCAGCACCAACGGACAGCCATACGAGCAGTACTTC
TRBJ1-6	-	TRBD1	TRBV27	CASSLGQGNSPLHF	TGTGCCAGCAGTTTAGGACAGGGGAATTCACCCCTCCACTTT
TRBJ1-2	-	-	TRBV2	CASRNGGDYGYTF	TGTGCCAGCAGAAATGGGGGGGACTATGGCTACACCTTC
TRBJ2-4	-	-	TRBV10-1	CASSGGDNKNIQYF	TGCGCCAGCAGTGGCGGGGACAACAAAAACATTCAGTACTTC
TRBJ2-7	-	TRBD2	TRBV7-2	CASSTGTSGVFSYEQYF	TGTGCCAGCAGCACCGGGACTAGCGGGGTCTTTTCCTACGAGCAGTACTTC
TRBJ2-1	-	-	TRBV27	CASRLYPGPNEQFF	TGTGCCAGCAGACTTTATCCGGGCCCCAATGAGCAGTTCTTC
TRBJ1-2	-	-	TRBV6-5	CASNDGTFYGYTF	TGTGCCAGCAACGACGGAACTTTCTATGGCTACACCTTC
TRBJ1-2	-	TRBD1	TRBV28	CASNPRGTGGRVGGYTF	TGTGCCAGCAACCCGAGGGGAACAGGGGGCCGGGTAGGTGGCTACACCTTC
TRBJ2-1	-	TRBD2	TRBV5-1	CASSLGSGTSNEQFF	TGCGCCAGCAGCTTGGGCTCCGGGACTAGCAATGAGCAGTTCTTC
TRBJ2-7	once	-	TRBV27	CASIKGNEQYF	TGTGCCAGCATAAAAGGGAACGAGCAGTACTTC
TRBJ1-2	-	-	TRBV28	CASSLSRGGYGYTF	TGTGCCAGCAGTTTATCAAGGGGGGGCTATGGCTACACCTTC
TRBJ2-7	-	-	TRBV5-6	CASSLIGDEQYF	TGTGCCAGCAGCTTGATCGGGGACGAGCAGTACTTC
TRBJ1-1	few	-	TRBV6-5	CASSYDGMNTEAFF	TGTGCCAGCAGTTACGACGGGATGAACACTGAAGCTTTCTTT
TRBJ1-5	-	-	TRBV28	CASSLLPGRPQHF	TGTGCCAGCAGTCTCCTCCCCGGGCGGCCCCAGCATTTT
TRBJ1-4	-	-	TRBV30	CAWRRTGANEKLFF	TGTGCCTGGAGGAGGACGGGAGCTAATGAAAAACTGTTTTTT
TRBJ2-2	-	-	TRBV30	CAWSGTNAGMGELFF	TGTGCCTGGAGTGGGACTAACGCCGGTATGGGGGAGCTGTTTTTT
TRBJ2-7	-	-	TRBV2	CASSDGQRYEQYF	TGTGCCAGCAGTGACGGACAGAGATACGAGCAGTACTTC
TRBJ1-5	-	-	TRBV7-2	CASSRIGGEQPQHF	TGTGCCAGCAGCAGAATAGGTGGTGAACAGCCCCAGCATTTT
TRBJ2-1	-	-	TRBV2	CAGNNEQFF	TGTGCCGGTAACAATGAGCAGTTCTTC
TRBJ1-5	-	-	TRBV19	CASKARHSSNQPQHF	TGTGCCAGTAAGGCGAGACACTCTAGCAATCAGCCCCAGCATTTT